This is a list of T cell receptor beta chains from one sample in a study of blood T cells in healthy people across ages. TCRdb reprocessed the 5' RACE reads with MiXCR, giving one entry per CDR3 protein. The table lists 600,000 or so distinct CDR3 sequences, 40% to 50% of them singletons. Material: blood. The receptors were sampled from a man older than 75 in good health. CDR3s include the opening cysteine and the closing phenylalanine or tryptophan. Fields, in order: J gene, clone size, V gene, D gene, CDR3 protein, CDR3 DNA. The D gene is left open where the match is weak. Clone size is shown for a subset of rows, as once, few, many or a class of expanded clone.

TRBJ1-1 - TRBV20-1 - CSAKIQGPEAFF TGCAGTGCTAAAATACAGGGACCTGAAGCTTTCTTT
TRBJ2-5 - TRBV6-6 - CASSYGGAQETQYF TGTGCCAGCAGTTACGGAGGGGCCCAAGAGACCCAGTACTTC
TRBJ2-3 once TRBV9 - CASSKRGTDTQYF TGTGCCAGCAGCAAAAGAGGGACAGATACGCAGTATTTT
TRBJ2-1 few TRBV9 - CASSDPYGYGAETYNEQFF TGTGCCAGCAGCGACCCATACGGGTATGGGGCGGAGACCTACAATGAGCAGTTCTTC
TRBJ2-1 once TRBV6-6 - CASTRNGYWGPDEQFF TGTGCCAGCACCAGAAATGGTTATTGGGGGCCCGATGAGCAGTTCTTC
TRBJ1-4 few TRBV29-1 - CSVSQWGNEKLFF TGCAGCGTTTCACAGTGGGGTAATGAAAAACTGTTTTTT
TRBJ2-5 - TRBV5-1 - CAGSLDGIQETQYF TGCGCCGGCAGCTTGGACGGTATTCAAGAGACCCAGTACTTC
TRBJ2-3 once TRBV7-8 TRBD2 CASTKEEAGGFTDTQYF TGTGCCAGCACTAAGGAGGAGGCGGGAGGGTTCACAGATACGCAGTATTTT
TRBJ1-2 - TRBV14 TRBD1 CASSQGGTDRYYGYTF TGTGCCAGCAGCCAAGGAGGGACAGACCGGTACTATGGCTACACCTTC
TRBJ2-7 - TRBV9 - CASSGNKWGRSYNEQYF TGTGCCAGCAGCGGGAACAAATGGGGGAGGTCCTACAATGAGCAGTACTTC
TRBJ1-1 - TRBV29-1 TRBD1 CSVVQTGGSTEAFF TGCAGCGTCGTTCAAACAGGGGGCAGCACTGAAGCTTTCTTT
TRBJ2-5 - TRBV3-1 - CASSQLAGTETQYF TGTGCCAGCAGCCAACTCGCGGGGACAGAGACCCAGTACTTC
TRBJ1-2 few TRBV7-8 - CASSHTPANLGYTF TGTGCCAGCAGCCACACACCCGCTAACCTAGGCTACACCTTC
TRBJ1-2 - TRBV29-1 - CSVSDGTWDGYTF TGCAGCGTATCGGACGGGACGTGGGATGGCTACACCTTC
TRBJ1-5 many TRBV20-1 - CSARGGNQPQHF TGCAGTGCTAGAGGGGGTAATCAGCCCCAGCATTTT
TRBJ1-2 many TRBV9 - CASSVGIAWNYGYTF TGTGCCAGCAGCGTGGGGATAGCTTGGAACTATGGCTACACCTTC
TRBJ1-2 - TRBV9 - CASSDGTRGGGYTF TGTGCCAGCAGCGATGGGACAAGGGGTGGTGGCTACACCTTC
TRBJ2-1 - TRBV7-2 - CASSSLGGRGSSYNEQFF TGTGCCAGCAGTTCGTTGGGAGGACGGGGGAGCTCCTACAATGAGCAGTTCTTC
TRBJ1-5 few TRBV10-3 - CATRGNSNQPQHF TGTGCCACCCGCGGTAATAGCAATCAGCCCCAGCATTTT
TRBJ2-5 few TRBV18 TRBD2 CASSPGLAETQYF TGTGCCAGCTCCCCCGGACTAGCCGAGACCCAGTACTTC
TRBJ2-5 many TRBV5-1 - CASSLEQETQYF TGCGCCAGCAGCCTAGAACAAGAGACCCAGTACTTC
TRBJ2-7 few TRBV7-8 TRBD2 CASTGLADYEQYF TGTGCCAGCACCGGACTAGCGGACTACGAGCAGTACTTC
TRBJ2-7 - TRBV9 - CASSPWTGSYEQYF TGTGCCAGCAGTCCCTGGACCGGAAGCTACGAGCAGTACTTC
TRBJ2-5 - TRBV9 - CASSGGPDAFSETQYF TGTGCCAGCAGCGGGGGGCCGGACGCCTTTTCGGAGACCCAGTACTTC
TRBJ1-4 - TRBV5-1 TRBD1 CASSWRGLDEKLFF TGCGCCAGCAGCTGGAGGGGGCTCGATGAAAAACTGTTTTTT
TRBJ2-7 few TRBV20-1 - CSAPREAYEQYF TGCAGTGCGCCGCGGGAAGCCTACGAGCAGTACTTC
TRBJ1-2 few TRBV6-2/TRBV6-3 - CASSYQANYGYTF TGTGCCAGCAGTTATCAAGCCAACTATGGCTACACCTTC
TRBJ1-6 many TRBV7-9 - CASSLTNSPLHF TGTGCCAGCAGCTTAACAAACTCACCCCTCCACTTT
TRBJ1-2 - TRBV11-2 - CASSLPTSSGYTF TGTGCCAGCAGCTTACCTACTAGTTCTGGCTACACCTTC
TRBJ2-1 - TRBV28 TRBD1 CASSPDREPYNEQFF TGTGCCAGCAGTCCCGACAGGGAGCCCTACAATGAGCAGTTCTTC
TRBJ1-6 few TRBV2 - CASRERTSDNSPLHF TGTGCCAGCCGGGAACGGACGTCTGATAATTCACCCCTCCACTTT
TRBJ2-1 - TRBV15 - CATSRDRPRGFDEQFF TGTGCCACCAGCAGAGATCGTCCGCGAGGGTTCGATGAGCAGTTCTTC
TRBJ2-1 - TRBV20-1 - CSAKDEETQFF TGCAGTGCTAAGGACGAAGAGACCCAGTTCTTC
TRBJ2-1 - TRBV10-2 TRBD2 CASSDSGRAVNEQFF TGCGCCAGCAGCGATAGCGGGAGGGCCGTGAATGAGCAGTTCTTC
TRBJ1-6 - TRBV6-5 TRBD1 CASSRQGQNSPLHF TGTGCCAGCAGTCGACAGGGTCAGAATTCACCCCTCCACTTT
TRBJ2-1 - TRBV7-7 TRBD1 CASSLALGQVSYNEQFF TGTGCTAGCAGCTTAGCCCTGGGACAGGTCTCCTACAATGAGCAGTTCTTC
TRBJ2-7 few TRBV4-1 - CASSQVPGRGYEQYF TGCGCCAGCAGCCAAGTCCCCGGTCGGGGATACGAGCAGTACTTC
TRBJ1-1 - TRBV18 - CASSPTRETNTEAFF TGTGCCAGCTCACCAACAAGGGAAACCAACACTGAAGCTTTCTTT
TRBJ2-3 - TRBV4-1 - CASSRQGSSTDTQYF TGCGCCAGCAGCCGACAAGGCTCTAGCACAGATACGCAGTATTTT
TRBJ1-1 - TRBV4-3 - CASSQYLGSRAFF TGCGCCAGCAGCCAATACCTGGGGAGCCGAGCTTTCTTT
TRBJ2-1 once TRBV20-1 TRBD1 CSARGPGTGPNEQFF TGCAGTGCTAGGGGCCCCGGGACAGGTCCCAATGAGCAGTTCTTC
TRBJ1-1 few TRBV29-1 - CSVTVVATEAFF TGCAGCGTAACGGTTGTGGCCACTGAAGCTTTCTTT
TRBJ2-3 - TRBV12-3/TRBV12-4 - CAGGLGADTQYF TGTGCCGGGGGTTTGGGGGCAGATACGCAGTATTTT
TRBJ2-3 - TRBV5-1 - CASSLGAVNTDTQYF TGCGCCAGCAGCTTGGGGGCGGTAAACACAGATACGCAGTATTTT
TRBJ2-3 - TRBV6-2/TRBV6-3 - CASSYPGAPADTQYF TGTGCCAGCAGTTACCCGGGAGCCCCGGCGGATACGCAGTATTTT
TRBJ2-5 - TRBV7-2 TRBD2 CASSLVGGGAGETQYF TGTGCCAGCAGCTTAGTTGGCGGGGGGGCAGGGGAGACCCAGTACTTC